The 28 T cell receptor beta chains in this list originate from one sample, sequenced in a study of siplizumab effects on memory and regulatory T cells. The table came from immunoSEQ multiplex PCR; TCRdb's copy has only in-frame clones and leaves some out. The top ten hold less than 0.4% of the sample, which has tens of thousands of clones, 94% seen once. Sequenced material: non-Treg CD4+ T cells sorted from blood. Receptor source: a human donor in good health.

The chain uses TRBV29-1 and TRBJ2-7; 7 nucleotides line up with TRBD2. CDR3 length equals 14 residues. Germline V gives CDR1 SQVTM, CDR2 ANQGSEA. V lost 3 bases and J lost 1; bases outside the gene matches: 6. In DNA form, the CDR3 reads TGCAGCGTTGATGAGGGAGGGCCTTCCTACGAGCAGTACTTC. It translates to CSVDEGGPSYEQYF.

The genes are TRBV7-9 and TRBJ2-3, with 11 bases that match TRBD2. V trimming: 5 bases; J trimming: 6 bases; junction bases outside the gene matches: 7. Germline CDR1 is SEHNR and CDR2 is FQNEAQ (reference sequence). The CDR3 extends over 15 amino acids. The CDR3 spells CASSHPGLADDTQYF. The CDR3 region has the DNA TGTGCCAGCAGCCACCCGGGACTAGCGGACGATACGCAGTATTTT.

In this sample, this clone turned up once. This chain links TRBV11-2 with TRBJ1-1; D gene unclear. The CDR3 extends over 14 amino acids. V lost 1 base and J 2 bases, leaving 8 bases between the germline ends. CDR1 SGHAT and CDR2 FQNNGV come from the germline V gene. The CDR3 protein is CASSLVSGNTEAFF. DNA for the CDR3: TGTGCCAGCAGCTTAGTATCGGGTAACACTGAAGCTTTCTTT.

The chain is built from TRBV11-3 and TRBJ2-7; D gene ambiguous. The V and J ends lost 5 bases and 1 base respectively, with 9 bases between them. There are 13 residues in the CDR3. The germline CDR1 and CDR2 sequences are SGHNT and YENEEA. Here the CDR3 DNA reads TGTGCCAGCAGCCGAACTCCGTCCTACGAGCAGTACTTC. It translates to CASSRTPSYEQYF.

The chain recombines TRBV19 with TRBJ2-3; 15 nucleotides line up with TRBD2. CDR1 is LNHDA, CDR2 SQIVND, per germline (reference sequence). The length of the CDR3 is 23 residues. Trimming cost V 5 bases and J 0 bases; bases outside gene matches: 21. CDR3 coding DNA: TGTGCCAGTAGTCCCCAGGGACTAGCGGGGGGCGTTCACTATAGAGCTAGCACAGATACGCAGTATTTT. Its translation is CASSPQGLAGGVHYRASTDTQYF.

V and J are TRBV12-5 and TRBJ2-3; TRBD2 is a possible D gene (6 bases). The CDR3 has 16 residues. The germline CDR1 and CDR2 sequences are LGHNT and FRNRAP. V lost 1 base, J lost 0 bases, and 11 bases lay in between. The CDR3 region is CASGLGPRGSTDTQYF. DNA for the CDR3: TGTGCTAGTGGTTTGGGGCCACGGGGGAGCACAGATACGCAGTATTTT.

The chain carries TRBV5-1 and TRBJ1-2; unclear D gene. Trimming took off 0 bases at V and 4 bases at J, with 10 bases between the two ends. The CDR3 is 14 residues long. Germline V gene lookup returns CDR1 SGHRS and CDR2 YFSETQ. The CDR3 nucleotides are TGCGCCAGCAGCTTGGCCGAGGAGAGCTATGGCTACACCTTC. It specifies CASSLAEESYGYTF.

J is TRBJ1-2 and V is TRBV7-8, with a possible D match to TRBD1 (5 bases). Germline lookup yields CDR1 SGHVS and CDR2 FQNEAQ. V was pared by 0 bases and J by 4 bases, with 12 bases between. The CDR3 extends over 15 amino acids. The CDR3 spells CASSLATGTSYGYTF. The CDR3 nucleotides read TGTGCCAGCAGCTTAGCTACCGGGACGTCCTATGGCTACACCTTC.

This clone appeared a single time. The V gene is TRBV11-2, the J gene TRBJ2-3; TRBD2 is a possible D gene (6 bases). V lost 5 bases, J lost 4 bases, and 16 bases lay in between. Germline lookup yields CDR1 SGHAT and CDR2 FQNNGV. This CDR3 is built from 15 residues. CDR3: CASSPLGGVSDTQYF. The CDR3 region has the DNA TGTGCCAGCAGCCCACTCGGGGGAGTGTCAGATACGCAGTATTTT.

The rearrangement joins TRBV18 to TRBJ2-7; D remains ambiguous. V shed 3 bases and J shed 0 bases, with 12 bases lying between them. This CDR3 is built from 15 residues. Looked up from germline, CDR1 is KGHSH and CDR2 is LQKENI. This chain's CDR3 is CASSPTHRGSYEQYF. CDR3 in DNA: TGTGCCAGCTCACCGACTCACCGAGGCTCCTACGAGCAGTACTTC. Complete variable domain (other parts from reference TRBV18 and TRBJ2-7): NAGVMQNPRHLVRRRGQEARLRCSPMKGHSHVYWYRQLPEEGLKFMVYLQKENIIDESGMPKERFSAEFPKEGPSILRIQQVVRGDSAAYFCASSPTHRGSYEQYFGPGTRLTVT.

The chain links TRBV6-1 to TRBJ2-7; possible D gene TRBD2, 5 bases. This CDR3 has 11 amino acids. Trimming took 11 bases from V and 3 from J, leaving 11 bases between them. Germline V gene sequence: CDR1 MNHNS, CDR2 SASEGT. The CDR3 region is CAGQRNYEQYF. CDR3 nucleotides: TGTGCCGGTCAGCGGAACTACGAGCAGTACTTC.

The gene calls are TRBV19 and TRBJ2-7, with TRBD2 matching over 8 bases. The trim removed 2 bases at V and 3 bases at J, leaving 3 bases unmatched. There are 14 residues in the CDR3. CDR1 is LNHDA and CDR2 is SQIVND in the germline V gene (reference sequence). CDR3 residues: CASSIFAGGYEQYF. The DNA of the CDR3 is TGTGCCAGTAGTATATTTGCGGGGGGCTACGAGCAGTACTTC.

The genes are TRBV4-2 and TRBJ1-2; D ambiguous. Trimming stripped 0 bases from V and 3 bases from J, with 11 bases between. Germline lookup yields CDR1 LGHNA and CDR2 YNFKEQ. The CDR3 loop spans 15 amino acids. The chain's CDR3 is CASSQDLAAYYGYTF. The CDR3 nucleotides read TGTGCCAGCAGCCAAGACTTGGCAGCCTACTATGGCTACACCTTC.

V usage is TRBV7-6 and J usage is TRBJ1-4; no clear D. The germline V gene encodes CDR1 SGHVS and CDR2 FNYEAQ. The CDR3 is made up of 16 amino acids. Trimming took off 1 base at V and 0 bases at J, with 9 bases between the two ends. CDR3 DNA sequence: TGTGCCAGCAGCTTAGGGGGTCGGGCAACTAATGAAAAACTGTTTTTT. This gives the protein CASSLGGRATNEKLFF.

The CDR3 spells CASSVGGRETQYF. The CDR3 DNA follows: TGTGCCAGCAGCGTGGGGGGGAGGGAGACCCAGTACTTC. The chain is built from TRBV11-2 and TRBJ2-5; the match to TRBD2 covers 7 bases. Per germline, CDR1 SGHAT and CDR2 FQNNGV. J was trimmed by 5 bases and V by 5 bases; bases with no gene match: 5. This CDR3 is 13 amino acids long.

The genes are TRBV7-2 and TRBJ2-7; the match to TRBD1 covers 7 bases. The CDR3 is 16 residues long. Germline V lookup: CDR1 SGHTA, CDR2 FQGNSA. The V segment lost 3 bases and the J segment 0 bases; nucleotides outside the gene matches: 8. The CDR3 reads CASSFIPRGSSYEQYF. CDR3 coding DNA: TGTGCCAGCAGCTTCATCCCCAGGGGGAGCTCCTACGAGCAGTACTTC.

This chain links TRBV5-1 with TRBJ1-3; a possible D gene is TRBD1 (5 bases). The CDR3 runs 15 residues. Trimming cost V 3 bases and J 0 bases, with 10 bases left between them. CDR1 and CDR2 from the germline V gene are SGHRS and YFSETQ. The CDR3 loop is CASSWQGFSGNTIYF. The CDR3 DNA follows: TGCGCCAGCAGCTGGCAGGGTTTCTCTGGAAACACCATATATTTT.

This chain links TRBV19 with TRBJ1-1, with D hard to call. The V gene lost 8 bases and the J gene lost 1 base, with 17 bases spanning the gap. This CDR3 has 15 residues. Germline values: CDR1 LNHDA, CDR2 SQIVND (reference sequence). CDR3 loop: CASRIGRESNTEAFF. The CDR3 coding sequence is TGTGCCAGTCGGATAGGGAGAGAGTCGAACACTGAAGCTTTCTTT.

The genes are TRBV29-1 and TRBJ2-7; maybe TRBD2 (5 bases). Trimming removed 5 bases at V and 4 bases at J, with 9 bases between. Germline V gene lookup returns CDR1 SQVTM and CDR2 ANQGSEA. The CDR3 has 11 residues. The CDR3 DNA follows: TGCAGCGTTCGAAGCGGTTACGAGCAGTACTTC. Protein product: CSVRSGYEQYF.

The chain combines TRBV7-9 with TRBJ2-1; TRBD2 matches at 9 bases. Germline lookup yields CDR1 SEHNR and CDR2 FQNEAQ (reference sequence). V shed 4 bases, J shed 8 bases, and the junction held 15 bases outside the gene matches. This CDR3 is built from 17 residues. DNA for the CDR3: TGTGCCAGCAGCTCCCCTAGCGGGAAGGGGTCTTGGGATGAGCAGTTCTTC. Encoded protein: CASSSPSGKGSWDEQFF.

The chain recombines TRBV7-8 with TRBJ2-1; TRBD2 agrees at 8 bases. V was clipped by 2 bases and J by 3 bases; unmatched bases: 0. The CDR3 runs 14 residues. Per germline, CDR1 SGHVS and CDR2 FQNEAQ. This chain's CDR3 is CASSLSGGYNEQFF. The CDR3 DNA reads as TGTGCCAGCAGCTTAAGCGGGGGCTACAATGAGCAGTTCTTC.

The chain recombines TRBV25-1 with TRBJ2-5; D unresolved. Germline V gene data show CDR1 as MGHDK and CDR2 as SYGVNS. The CDR3 consists of 14 residues. Trimming cost V 4 bases and J 2 bases, with 11 bases left between them. The CDR3 sequence: CASSGSGRQETQYF. The CDR3 DNA reads TGTGCCAGCAGTGGATCGGGCCGTCAAGAGACCCAGTACTTC.

CDR3 nucleotides: TGTGCCAGCAGTGAGGTCAGGGACACTGAAGCTTTCTTT. Translated: CASSEVRDTEAFF. This chain joins TRBV6-1 and TRBJ1-1; D may be TRBD1 (5 bases). V lost 3 bases and J 3 bases, leaving 8 bases between the germline ends. The CDR3 runs 13 residues. The germline V gene encodes CDR1 MNHNS and CDR2 SASEGT.

The chain is built from TRBV6-6 and TRBJ1-5; 8 positions agree with TRBD1. The CDR3 runs to 14 residues. The trim removed 4 bases at V and 4 bases at J, leaving 3 bases unmatched. CDR1 MNHNY and CDR2 SVGAGI come from the germline V gene (reference sequence). The CDR3 protein is CASSSDRVNQPQHF. DNA of the CDR3: TGTGCCAGCAGTTCGGACAGGGTTAATCAGCCCCAGCATTTT.

The chain combines TRBV5-4 with TRBJ2-7, with 7 bases identical to TRBD2. V lost 10 bases to trimming and J lost 0 bases; unmatched junction nucleotides: 7. This CDR3 contains 13 residues. Per the germline V gene, CDR1 is SGHNT and CDR2 is YYREEE (reference sequence). This CDR3 reads CAGSLADSYEQYF. CDR3 in DNA: TGTGCCGGAAGCCTAGCGGACTCCTACGAGCAGTACTTC.

This clone was picked up one time. This chain links TRBV10-1 with TRBJ2-3; the D is unclear. Trimming stripped 2 bases from V and 2 bases from J, with 11 bases between. The CDR3 extends over 15 amino acids. In germline, CDR1 is WNHNN, CDR2 SYGVQD (reference sequence). CDR3 protein: CASSEVGFPTDTQYF. The CDR3 DNA is TGCGCCAGCAGTGAGGTGGGGTTCCCCACAGATACGCAGTATTTT.

The chain links TRBV6-1 to TRBJ2-7; 12 bases align to TRBD2. This CDR3 has 15 residues. With V trimmed by 4 bases and J by 6 bases, 7 bases remained unmatched. Looked up from germline, CDR1 is MNHNS and CDR2 is SASEGT. The CDR3 loop reads CASSGWTSGISEQYF. The CDR3 nucleotides read TGTGCCAGCAGTGGATGGACTAGCGGGATTAGCGAGCAGTACTTC.

The J gene is TRBJ2-3, the V gene TRBV30, with 16 bases fitting TRBD2. Germline lookup yields CDR1 GTSNPN and CDR2 SVGIG (reference sequence). The CDR3 has 16 residues. The trim removed 2 bases at V and 4 bases at J, leaving 3 bases unmatched. The chain's CDR3 is CAWSPGLAGGPDTQYF. The CDR3 nucleotides are TGTGCCTGGAGTCCGGGACTAGCGGGGGGGCCAGATACGCAGTATTTT. The full variable domain, completed using reference TRBV30 and TRBJ2-3, is SQTIHQWPATLVQPVGSPLSLECTVEGTSNPNLYWYRQAAGRGLQLLFYSVGIGQISSEVPQNLSASRPQDRQFILSSKKLLLSDSGFYLCAWSPGLAGGPDTQYFGPGTRLTVL.